The clone carrying this T cell receptor (beta chain) was observed a single time. What it recognizes is unknown. The data belong to a study of multiple sclerosis patients with progressive multifocal leukoencephalopathy. Libraries were prepared by immunoSEQ multiplex PCR; TCRdb keeps only in-frame clonotypes and omits some of them. The sample holds approximately 26,000 clones; 88% are singletons and the top ten take under 1.2%. Time point described: before natalizumab initiation. Prior interferon beta treatment was universal, and the PML patients were all female. T0 refers to blood drawn before natalizumab was first infused. This CDR3 is 14 amino acids long. V was shortened by 2 bases and J by 6 bases, with 14 bases between the two germline ends. Per germline, CDR1 SGDLS and CDR2 YYNGEE. Study-wide results and limits: Expanded clones at PML onset predated and persisted through natalizumab therapy.

Sequencing was done on a sample of PBMCs. The rearrangement uses TRBV9 and TRBJ1-2; possible D gene TRBD1, 5 bases. The TCR originated in a human donor with multiple sclerosis. CDR3 in amino acids: CASSVTQESHGYTF. The CDR3 DNA is TGTGCCAGCAGCGTTACACAGGAAAGCCATGGCTACACCTTC.